This TCR beta chain was recorded in a study of PD-1 blockade in classical Hodgkin lymphoma. Study results and limitations: It was CD4+ TCR diversity, not CD8+, that rose significantly by C4D1.

Time point given: cycle 4 day 1 (C4D1), after around six weeks of nivolumab. Autologous stem cell transplantation was followed by relapse in every patient, and brentuximab vedotin exposure varied. Measured with immunoSEQ multiplex PCR; TCRdb has only the in-frame clones, and not every one. The sample holds tens of thousands of clones, less than 95% seen once. This CDR3 contains 13 residues. Germline CDR1 is LGHNA and CDR2 is YNFKEQ. Trimming removed 1 base from V and 3 bases from J, with 7 bases in between. Concerning this clone: Its antigen is still unknown.

The TCR sequence derives from a human donor with classical Hodgkin lymphoma. Material: peripheral blood mononuclear cells (PBMCs), obtained before the fourth cycle of nivolumab. The chain has TRBV4-2 and TRBJ2-7; no reliable D call. The CDR3 spells CASSQVPNYEQYF. The CDR3 nucleotides are TGTGCCAGCAGCCAAGTTCCGAACTACGAGCAGTACTTC.